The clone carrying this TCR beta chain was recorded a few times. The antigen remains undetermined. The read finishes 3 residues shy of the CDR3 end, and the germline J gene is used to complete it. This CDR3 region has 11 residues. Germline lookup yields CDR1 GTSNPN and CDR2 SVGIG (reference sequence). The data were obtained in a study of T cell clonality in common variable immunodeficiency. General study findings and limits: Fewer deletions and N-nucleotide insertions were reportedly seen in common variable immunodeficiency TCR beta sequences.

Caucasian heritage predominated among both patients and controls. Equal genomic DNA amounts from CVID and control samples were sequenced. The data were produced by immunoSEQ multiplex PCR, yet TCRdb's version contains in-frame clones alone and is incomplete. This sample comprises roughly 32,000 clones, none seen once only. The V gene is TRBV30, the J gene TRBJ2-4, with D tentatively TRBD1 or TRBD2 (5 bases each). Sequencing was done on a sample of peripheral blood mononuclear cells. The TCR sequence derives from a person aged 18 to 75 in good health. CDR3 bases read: TGTGCCTGGAGAGAGGGGCGCGGT. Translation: CAWREGRG. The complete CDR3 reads CAWREGRGQYF.